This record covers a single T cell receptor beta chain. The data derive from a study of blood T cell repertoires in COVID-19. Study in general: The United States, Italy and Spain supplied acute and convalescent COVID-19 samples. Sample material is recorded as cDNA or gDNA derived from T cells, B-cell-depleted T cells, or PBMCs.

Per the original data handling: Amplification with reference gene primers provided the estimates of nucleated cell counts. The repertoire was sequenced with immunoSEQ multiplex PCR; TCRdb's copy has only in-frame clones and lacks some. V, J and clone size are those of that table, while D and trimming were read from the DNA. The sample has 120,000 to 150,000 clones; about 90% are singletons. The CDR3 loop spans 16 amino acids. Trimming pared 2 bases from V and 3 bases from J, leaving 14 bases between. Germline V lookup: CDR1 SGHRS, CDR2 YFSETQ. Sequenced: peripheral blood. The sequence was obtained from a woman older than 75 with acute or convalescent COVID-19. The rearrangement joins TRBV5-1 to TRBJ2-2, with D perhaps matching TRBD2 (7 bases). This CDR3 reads CASSFSGGHYTGELFF. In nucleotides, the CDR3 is TGCGCCAGCAGCTTCTCGGGGGGCCACTACACCGGGGAGCTGTTTTTT.